This TCR beta chain derives from a study of blood T cell repertoires in COVID-19 (TCRdb year 2020). About the full investigation: Samples covering the acute and convalescent phases of COVID-19 were provided by collaborators in the United States, Italy and Spain. HLA class I and class II types, where available, came from metadata supplied by the sample provider rather than from assay-based typing. Nearly every sample came with metadata listing a de-identified subject ID, COVID-19 status, age in years and sex. Samples were obtained from the ongoing ImmuneRACE study (first 160 participants) and from approximately 1,200 subjects provided by 6 global collaborators. The prospective study material was composed of cDNA or gDNA derived from T cells, B-cell-depleted T cells, or PBMCs. The repertoires were released in a freely available public database intended as a resource for research on the immune response to SARS-CoV-2. Subjects who had been exposed to COVID-19, were actively infected with it, or had recovered from it provided the deeply sampled blood TCRbeta repertoires that made up the dataset. What the research found in general, with its limitations: The quantity of clinical and demographic metadata differed by source and by participant and was supplied without curation.

Whole blood was collected in K2EDTA tubes by collaborating institutions according to the institutions' own protocols. For TCRbeta analysis, collaborators shipped samples as frozen whole blood, isolated PBMCs, or DNA extracted from either of those sample types. This clone was found once. Its recognized antigen is unknown. Nothing much larger sits one base from this clone, and base qualities are not available. TCRbeta CDR3 regions were amplified from genomic DNA by means of the immunoSEQ Assay, a bias-controlled multiplex PCR. The source study handled its data this way. Within the assay, amplification of reference gene primers was used to estimate how many nucleated cells each sample contained. To quantify the absolute abundance of each unique TCRbeta CDR3 rearrangement, sequence reads were collapsed and filtered. For each sample, productive Simpson clonality was calculated as the square root of Simpson's diversity index across productive rearrangements. The immuneACCESS repertoire file appears here via TCRdb, limited to in-frame rearrangements. These files lack a portion of the clones; in checked studies, under half of the deficit traces to unresolved V genes, and the cause of the others is not known. That table supplies the V and J calls and clone size; D and trimming were determined from the DNA. This sample has about 200,000 clones in its table, and about 83% of those were observed once. Of the sample, around 2.5% is held by the ten largest clones.

The sequenced sample consisted of peripheral blood. The sequence was collected from a woman in her forties with active or convalescent COVID-19.

The nucleotide sequence reads as follows: TGCGCCAGCAGCCCTCGACTAGCGGGAGGGGTAGATACGCAGTATTTT. Its protein product is CASSPRLAGGVDTQYF. This receptor chain uses TRBV5-1 and TRBJ2-3; 14 middle bases align to TRBD2. The CDR3, from cysteine to phenylalanine, totals 16 residues. Only CDR3 DNA remains: 48 bases, in frame from the first base. CDR1 and CDR2 (SGHRS, YFSETQ) derive from the germline V gene. The junction shows trimming of 4 bases on V and 5 bases on J, and the gene matches do not reach 6 bases of it.